This T cell receptor beta chain originates from a study of cytomegalovirus exposure and HLA in healthy donors. At sampling all donors were nominally healthy, likely with unrecorded immune exposures. Primers: 60 Vbeta forward and 13 Jbeta reverse. The protocol was immunoSEQ multiplex PCR, while the TCRdb copy is restricted to in-frame clones and leaves out a portion. The sample has some 200,000 clones, around 79% seen once. Sequencing was performed on PBMCs. This receptor was taken from a girl aged 5 to 17 in good health and CMV-seropositive.

The chain's CDR3 is CASSLATGTETQYF. Written as DNA, the CDR3 is TGCGCCAGCAGCTTGGCGACAGGGACGGAGACCCAGTACTTC. J is TRBJ2-5 and V is TRBV5-1; 7 nucleotides align to TRBD1. The germline V gene encodes CDR1 SGHRS and CDR2 YFSETQ. Trimming at V came to 0 bases and at J to 5 bases, leaving 4 bases not matched to a gene. The CDR3 loop spans 14 amino acids.